Following are 7 T cell receptor beta chains from one sample sequenced in a study of graft-versus-host responses after intestinal transplantation. The repertoire was sequenced with immunoSEQ multiplex PCR; TCRdb's copy has only in-frame clones and lacks some. This sample yields tens of thousands of clones, of which roughly 90% are seen a single time; about 4% belongs to the top ten. No antigens are known for them. The starting material was unstimulated CD8+ T cells sorted from spleen or lymph node cells, obtained before transplant. The receptors here all came from a human donor who was the organ donor for an intestinal transplant.

The chain has TRBV11-3 and TRBJ1-2; no definite D call. Germline CDR1 and CDR2: SGHNT and YENEEA. V was cut by 7 bases and J by 8 bases, with 11 bases left in between. The CDR3 spans 11 residues. CDR3 in DNA: TGTGCCAGCACAGGTTTTCGCGGCTACACCTTC. Translated, it gives CASTGFRGYTF.

The CDR3 bases are TGCGCCAGCAGCTTGGCCACGAGGACAGGGCTGAACACCGGGGAGCTGTTTTTT. It is translated as CASSLATRTGLNTGELFF. V and J are TRBV5-1 and TRBJ2-2; 8 nucleotides line up with TRBD1. V gave up 0 bases and J gave up 1 base; unmatched junction bases: 8. The length of the CDR3 is 18 residues. The germline gives CDR1 SGHRS, CDR2 YFSETQ.

This chain joins TRBV5-8 and TRBJ1-3; 7 nucleotides agree with TRBD1. Germline CDR1 is SGHTS and CDR2 is YDEGEE. Trimming took 6 bases from V and 2 from J; bases not matched to a gene: 8. The CDR3 totals 15 residues. The CDR3 loop is CASTRQGGTGNTIYF. The DNA for the CDR3 is TGTGCCAGCACACGGCAGGGGGGCACTGGAAACACCATATATTTT.

The chain joins TRBV4-2 to TRBJ2-1, with a possible D match to TRBD2 (5 bases). Trimming took off 1 base at V and 5 bases at J, with 9 bases between the two ends. This CDR3 has 14 residues. The V gene's germline CDR1 is LGHNA and CDR2 YNFKEQ. This CDR3 is CASSQAGYNNEQFF. The CDR3 bases are TGTGCCAGCAGCCAAGCGGGGTACAACAATGAGCAGTTCTTC.

This clone has only one observation. The chain recombines TRBV28 with TRBJ2-4; perhaps TRBD2 as D (5 bases). Germline V CDR1 and CDR2: MDHEN, SYDVKM. There are 16 residues in the CDR3. Trimming removed 4 bases at V and 0 bases at J, with 13 bases between. CDR3 amino acids: CASSSNPRGAKNIQYF. CDR3 DNA: TGTGCCAGCAGTTCAAACCCCCGGGGAGCCAAAAACATTCAGTACTTC.

The V call is TRBV2, the J call TRBJ2-1, with 10 bases aligning to TRBD2. Germline V gives CDR1 SNHLY, CDR2 FYNNEI. The CDR3 spans 14 residues. After removal of 8 bases from V and 7 bases from J, the junction contained 8 bases not matched to a gene. The CDR3 DNA follows: TGTGCCAGCTTTAGCGGGGGGCCGGATAATGAGCAGTTCTTC. This translates into CASFSGGPDNEQFF.

This chain connects TRBV13 to TRBJ2-7; 8 positions match TRBD1. The V and J ends lost 0 bases and 0 bases, in that order; junction bases with no gene match: 4. Germline V gene data show CDR1 as PRHDT and CDR2 as FYEKMQ (reference sequence). The CDR3 contains 16 residues. CDR3: CASSLGGTGHSYEQYV. CDR3 sequence (DNA): TGTGCCAGCAGCTTAGGTGGGACAGGACACTCCTACGAGCAGTACGTC.